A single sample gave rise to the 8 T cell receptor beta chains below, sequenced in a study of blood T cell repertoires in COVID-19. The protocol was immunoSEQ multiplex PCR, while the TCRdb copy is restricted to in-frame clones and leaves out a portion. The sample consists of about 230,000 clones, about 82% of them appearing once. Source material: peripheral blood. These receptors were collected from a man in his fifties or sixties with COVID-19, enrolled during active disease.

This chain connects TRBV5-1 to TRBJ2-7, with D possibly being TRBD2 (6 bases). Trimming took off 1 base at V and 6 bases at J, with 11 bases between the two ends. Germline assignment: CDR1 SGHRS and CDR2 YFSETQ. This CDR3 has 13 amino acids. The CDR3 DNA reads TGCGCCAGCAGCTTGCCTCAGGGACTCGAGCAGTACTTC. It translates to CASSLPQGLEQYF.

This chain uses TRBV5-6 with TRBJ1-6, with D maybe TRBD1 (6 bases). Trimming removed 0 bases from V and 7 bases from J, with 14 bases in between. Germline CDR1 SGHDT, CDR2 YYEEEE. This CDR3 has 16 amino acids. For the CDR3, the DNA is TGTGCCAGCAGCTTGGTAAATTCAGGGGTCAATTCACCCCTCCACTTT. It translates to CASSLVNSGVNSPLHF.

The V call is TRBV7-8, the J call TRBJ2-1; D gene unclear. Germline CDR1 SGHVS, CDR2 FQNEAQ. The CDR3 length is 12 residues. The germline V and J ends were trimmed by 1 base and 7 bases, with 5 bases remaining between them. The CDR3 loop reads CASSLVRNEQFF. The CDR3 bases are TGTGCCAGCAGCTTAGTCAGGAATGAGCAGTTCTTC.

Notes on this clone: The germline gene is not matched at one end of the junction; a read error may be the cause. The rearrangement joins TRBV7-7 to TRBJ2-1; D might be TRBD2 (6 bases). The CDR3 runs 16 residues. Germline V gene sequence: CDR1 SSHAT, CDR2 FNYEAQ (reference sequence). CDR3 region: CASSLEPGLDYNEQFF. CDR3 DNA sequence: TGTGCTAGCAGCTTAGAGCCGGGACTTGACTACAATGAGCAGTTCTTC.

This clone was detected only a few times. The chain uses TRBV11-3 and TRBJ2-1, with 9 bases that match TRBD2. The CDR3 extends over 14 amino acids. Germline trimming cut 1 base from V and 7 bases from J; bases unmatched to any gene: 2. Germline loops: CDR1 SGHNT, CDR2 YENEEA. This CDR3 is CASSLGGLANEQFF. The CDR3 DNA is TGTGCCAGCAGCTTAGGGGGACTAGCAAATGAGCAGTTCTTC.

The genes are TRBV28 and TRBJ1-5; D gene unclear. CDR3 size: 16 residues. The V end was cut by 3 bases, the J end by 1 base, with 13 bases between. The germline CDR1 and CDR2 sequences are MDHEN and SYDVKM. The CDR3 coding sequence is TGTGCCAGCAGTTTGTACAGACGCTTAAGCAATCAGCCCCAGCATTTT. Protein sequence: CASSLYRRLSNQPQHF.

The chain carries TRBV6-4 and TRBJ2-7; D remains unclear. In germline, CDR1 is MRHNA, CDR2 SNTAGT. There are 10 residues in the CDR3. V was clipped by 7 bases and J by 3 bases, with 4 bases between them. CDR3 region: CASTFYEQYF. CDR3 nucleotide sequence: TGTGCCAGCACCTTCTACGAGCAGTACTTC.

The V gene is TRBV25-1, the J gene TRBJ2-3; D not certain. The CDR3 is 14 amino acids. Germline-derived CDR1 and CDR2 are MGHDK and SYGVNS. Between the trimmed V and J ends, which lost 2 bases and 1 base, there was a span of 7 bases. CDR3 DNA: TGTGCCAGCAGTGAACGGCGGCGCACAGATACGCAGTATTTT. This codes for CASSERRRTDTQYF.